This is a list of T cell receptor beta chains from one sample in a study of persistence of HIV-infected CD4 T cells. The method was immunoSEQ multiplex PCR; TCRdb's version includes in-frame clones alone and lacks a portion of them. Of 46,000 or so clones detected, around 75% appear once; the ten largest clones hold around 3%. Their antigen targets remain unknown. Sequencing used CD4+ T cells sorted from PBMCs after approximately 19-hour stimulation, obtained from a patient who received antiretroviral therapy. Receptors were obtained from an adult man with HIV who was CMV-seropositive. Both conserved end residues are part of each CDR3. A D gene is named only where the DNA matches it firmly. Size values are once, few and many counts, or a class for expanded clones, and some rows have none.

v_gene,abundance,d_gene,j_gene,CDR3aa,CDR3nt
TRBV3-1/TRBV3-2,.,.,TRBJ1-2,CASSPGHKYYGYTF,TGTGCCAGCAGCCCCGGACATAAATACTATGGCTACACCTTC
TRBV15,.,TRBD1,TRBJ1-1,CATSRGSAGGTEAFF,TGTGCCACCAGCAGAGGGTCCGCAGGGGGTACTGAAGCTTTCTTT
TRBV30,many,.,TRBJ1-1,CAWSVRAGRTRTEAFF,TGTGCCTGGAGTGTACGGGCAGGTCGGACCCGTACTGAAGCTTTCTTT
TRBV9,.,TRBD2,TRBJ2-7,CASSVDRGGTPYEQYF,TGTGCCAGCAGCGTAGATCGGGGGGGAACCCCCTACGAGCAGTACTTC
TRBV6-1,.,.,TRBJ2-3,CASSETWGGQSSTDTQYF,TGTGCCAGCAGTGAAACGTGGGGCGGACAGTCTAGCACAGATACGCAGTATTTT
TRBV10-2,once,.,TRBJ1-5,CASSVSGRNQPQHF,TGCGCCAGCAGTGTCTCAGGCAGAAATCAGCCCCAGCATTTT
TRBV2,.,.,TRBJ1-1,CATLEWVNTEAFF,TGTGCCACGCTAGAGTGGGTGAACACTGAAGCTTTCTTT
TRBV3-1/TRBV3-2,once,.,TRBJ1-5,CASSPRGDQPQHF,TGTGCCAGCAGCCCCCGTGGGGATCAGCCCCAGCATTTT
TRBV6-5,.,TRBD2,TRBJ2-1,CASSSPGLAGREQFF,TGTGCCAGCAGTTCCCCTGGACTAGCGGGCAGGGAGCAGTTCTTC
TRBV6-4,once,.,TRBJ1-2,CASSDSGPGLKGYTF,TGTGCCAGCAGTGACTCCGGGCCAGGCCTGAAAGGCTACACCTTC
TRBV10-2,.,.,TRBJ1-2,CASSESATYGYTF,TGCGCCAGCAGTGAGTCGGCCACTTATGGCTACACCTTC
TRBV28,.,TRBD1,TRBJ1-5,CASRETGTGVGNQPQHF,TGTGCCAGCAGGGAGACCGGGACAGGGGTTGGCAATCAGCCCCAGCATTTT
TRBV5-1,.,.,TRBJ1-1,CASSLDTEAFF,TGCGCCAGCAGCTTGGACACTGAAGCTTTCTTT
TRBV12-3/TRBV12-4,medium-sized,.,TRBJ1-1,CASSPRSLEAFF,TGTGCCAGCAGTCCACGGTCCCTTGAAGCTTTCTTT
TRBV7-6,few,.,TRBJ1-5,CASSSGGANQPQHF,TGTGCCAGCAGCTCGGGGGGGGCCAATCAGCCCCAGCATTTT
TRBV7-9,.,.,TRBJ1-2,CASSPLSHGWEGYTF,TGTGCCAGCAGCCCCCTCTCCCACGGGTGGGAAGGCTACACCTTC
TRBV19,.,TRBD2,TRBJ2-3,CASSIGGRARDTQYF,TGTGCCAGTAGTATTGGGGGGAGGGCCCGCGATACGCAGTATTTT
TRBV19,.,TRBD1,TRBJ1-4,CASKKIGQATNEKLFF,TGTGCCAGCAAGAAGATAGGACAGGCAACTAATGAAAAACTGTTTTTT
TRBV5-5,few,.,TRBJ1-1,CASSLESEAFF,TGTGCCAGCAGCTTGGAGTCTGAAGCTTTCTTT
TRBV9,.,.,TRBJ2-3,CASSALTDTQYF,TGTGCCAGCAGCGCCCTCACAGATACGCAGTATTTT